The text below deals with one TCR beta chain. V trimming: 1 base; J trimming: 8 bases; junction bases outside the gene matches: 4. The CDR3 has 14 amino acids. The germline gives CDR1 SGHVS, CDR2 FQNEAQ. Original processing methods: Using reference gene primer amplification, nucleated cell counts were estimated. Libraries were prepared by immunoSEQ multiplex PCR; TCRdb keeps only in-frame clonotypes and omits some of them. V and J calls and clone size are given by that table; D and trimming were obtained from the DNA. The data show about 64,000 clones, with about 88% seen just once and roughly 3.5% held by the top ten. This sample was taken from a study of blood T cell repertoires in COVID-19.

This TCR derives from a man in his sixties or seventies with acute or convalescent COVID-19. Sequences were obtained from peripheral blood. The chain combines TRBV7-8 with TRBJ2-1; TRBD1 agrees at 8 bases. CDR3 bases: TGTGCCAGCAGCTTAGACAGGGGGATCGATGAGCAGTTCTTC. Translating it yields CASSLDRGIDEQFF. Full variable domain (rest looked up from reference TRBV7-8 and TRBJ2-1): GAGVSQSPRYKVAKRGQDVALRCDPISGHVSLFWYQQALGQGPEFLTYFQNEAQLDKSGLPSDRFFAERPEGSVSTLKIQRTQQEDSAVYLCASSLDRGIDEQFFGPGTRLTVL.